This TCR beta chain comes out of a study of identical twins. Study results and limitations: The models systematically underestimated how much out-of-frame TCR alpha was shared in monozygotic twins. Clonotypes of the beta chain that were abundant in cord blood carried fewer insertions (memory repertoires showed none).

TCRdb called the 5' RACE reads again in MiXCR, with one record for every CDR3 protein. The sample shows hundreds of thousands of distinct CDR3 sequences, 21% of them seen only once. This clonotype has at least ten counts. Its antigen is still unknown. V lost 6 bases, J lost 7 bases, and 15 bases lay in between. The CDR3 runs to 13 residues. The same specimen was also included in a second study, on T cells expressing NK-cell markers. That study reports: Each TCR beta repertoire originated in sorted T cells that were CD3+CD56+NKG2C+, CD3+CD56+NKG2C- or CD3+CD56-NKG2C+. Where several donors were concerned, these clonotypes also led the CD3+CD56-NKG2C+ fraction.

The rearrangement joins TRBV12-3 or TRBV12-4 to TRBJ1-2; D possibly corresponds to TRBD1 (5 bases). This receptor was identified in a young woman in good health. Sequenced: PBMCs. The CDR3 here is CASSPWGIGGYTF. CDR3 DNA: TGTGCCAGCAGCCCGTGGGGGATCGGTGGCTACACCTTC.